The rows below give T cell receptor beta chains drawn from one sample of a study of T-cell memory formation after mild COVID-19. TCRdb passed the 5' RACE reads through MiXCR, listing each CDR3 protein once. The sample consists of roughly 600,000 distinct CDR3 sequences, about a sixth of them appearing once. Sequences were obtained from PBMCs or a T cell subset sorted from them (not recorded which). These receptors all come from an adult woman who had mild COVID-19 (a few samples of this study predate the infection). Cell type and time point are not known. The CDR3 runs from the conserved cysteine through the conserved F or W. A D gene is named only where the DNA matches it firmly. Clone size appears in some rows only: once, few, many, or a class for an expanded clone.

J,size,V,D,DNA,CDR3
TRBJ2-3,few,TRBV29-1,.,TGCAGCGGGCGGGAAGGGACAGCCACCACAGATACGCAGTATTTT,CSGREGTATTDTQYF
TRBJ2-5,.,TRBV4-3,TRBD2,TGCGCCAGCAGCCAAGAAGCTAGGACTAGCAGTGGGGAGACCCAGTACTTC,CASSQEARTSSGETQYF
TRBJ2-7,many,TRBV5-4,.,TGTGCCAGCAGCTTGGGAGGCGTGGGCTTGCTCTCCTACGAGCAGTACTTC,CASSLGGVGLLSYEQYF
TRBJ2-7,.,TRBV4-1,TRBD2,TGCGCCAGCAGCCAAGAGGCGCCTAGCGGGGGGGCCGGTCCTCGGGAGCAGTACTTC,CASSQEAPSGGAGPREQYF
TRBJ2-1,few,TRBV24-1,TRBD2,TGTGCCACCAGTGATCCCGGGAGGGGCACCTACAATGAGCAGTTCTTC,CATSDPGRGTYNEQFF
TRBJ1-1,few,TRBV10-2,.,TGCGCCAGCAGTGAGTCACCAGGGCTGAACACTGAAGCTTTCTTT,CASSESPGLNTEAFF
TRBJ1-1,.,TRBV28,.,TGTGCCAGCCCACTGGGATTGGCTTTCTTT,CASPLGLAFF
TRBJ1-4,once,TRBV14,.,TGTGCCAGCAGCTCCCGGGACGGAGCTAATGAAAAACTGTTTTTT,CASSSRDGANEKLFF
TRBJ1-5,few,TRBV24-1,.,TGTGCCACCAGTGATCCCGGGCAGAATCAGCCCCAGCATTTT,CATSDPGQNQPQHF
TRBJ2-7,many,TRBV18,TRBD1,TGTGCCAGCTCACTCGGACAGGGAAGAAGCTACGAGCAGTACTTC,CASSLGQGRSYEQYF
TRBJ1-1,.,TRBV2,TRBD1,TGTGCCAGCAACCCCGTGGACAGGGATGAAGCTTTCTTT,CASNPVDRDEAFF
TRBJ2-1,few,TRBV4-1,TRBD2,TGCGCCAGCAGCCAAGATCCCAGCGGGGACTACAATGAGCAGTTCTTC,CASSQDPSGDYNEQFF
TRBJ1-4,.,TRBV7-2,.,TGTGCCAGCAGCTTAGCGAGCGGGGGGACTAATGAAAAACTGTTTTTT,CASSLASGGTNEKLFF
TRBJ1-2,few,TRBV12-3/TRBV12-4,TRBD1,TGTGCCAGCAGTTTTAGGAGACAGGGGGGCTATGGCTACACCTTC,CASSFRRQGGYGYTF
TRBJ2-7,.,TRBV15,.,TGTGCCACCAGCAGAGGCAGAAGACAGGAGGGCGAGCAGTACTTC,CATSRGRRQEGEQYF
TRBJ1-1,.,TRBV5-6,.,TGTGCCAGCAGCTTCGAGAGGGTAGGGCACACTGAAGCTTTCTTT,CASSFERVGHTEAFF
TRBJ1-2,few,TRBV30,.,TGTGCCGGCCAGGCAGGAGCTAACTATGGCTACACCTTC,CAGQAGANYGYTF
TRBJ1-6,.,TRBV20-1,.,TGCAGTGCTAGGATTGGGCAGGGTTTTTCACCCCTCCACTTT,CSARIGQGFSPLHF
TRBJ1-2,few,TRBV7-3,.,TGTGCCAGCAGCTTAAAACCGGGGACGGACTATGGCTACACCTTC,CASSLKPGTDYGYTF
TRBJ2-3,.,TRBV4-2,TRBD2,TGTGCCAGCAGCCAGCCCGGGACTAGCGGGATTCTTAGCACAGATACGCAGTATTTT,CASSQPGTSGILSTDTQYF
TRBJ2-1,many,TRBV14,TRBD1,TGTGCCAGCAGCCAAGGACAGGGTGTCAATGAGCAGTTCTTC,CASSQGQGVNEQFF
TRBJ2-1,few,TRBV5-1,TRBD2,TGCGCCAGCAGCCCTCTGGCCACTAGCGGGGCTAATGAGCAGTTCTTC,CASSPLATSGANEQFF
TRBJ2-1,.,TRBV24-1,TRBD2,TGTGCCACCAGTGATTTAGGTGCAGCGGGAATCTCCAATGAGCAGTTCTTC,CATSDLGAAGISNEQFF
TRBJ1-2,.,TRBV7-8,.,TGTGCCAGCAGCCAAAAGGCGGGGGGAGATGGCTACACCTTC,CASSQKAGGDGYTF
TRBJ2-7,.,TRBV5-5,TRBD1,TGTGCCAGCAGTTTTGAACAGGACAGGGCCTCCGAGCAGTACTTC,CASSFEQDRASEQYF
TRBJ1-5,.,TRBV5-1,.,TGCGCCAGCAGCCCCGGGGGGGGCCGACAGCCCCAGCATTTT,CASSPGGGRQPQHF
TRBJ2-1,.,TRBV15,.,TGTGCCACCAGCCTCTGGTCCTCCTACAATGAGCAGTTCTTC,CATSLWSSYNEQFF
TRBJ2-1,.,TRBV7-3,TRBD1,TGTGCCAGCAGCTCCGGGACAGGGGTTTTGAATGAGCAGTTCTTC,CASSSGTGVLNEQFF
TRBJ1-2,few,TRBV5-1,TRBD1,TGCGCCAGCAGCGAAGGACAGGGCAACTACACCTTC,CASSEGQGNYTF